The TCR beta chain described here comes from a study of blood T cell repertoires in COVID-19. Sequencing was performed with immunoSEQ multiplex PCR; in TCRdb, only in-frame clones are kept and a portion is missing. In the table there are approximately 160,000 clones, about 90% of which are singletons. This CDR3 spans 16 amino acids. V was shortened by 4 bases and J by 5 bases, with 22 bases between the two germline ends. Germline CDR1 SGHNT, CDR2 YYREEE (reference sequence). This clonotype originated in a woman aged 45 to 65 who had recovered from COVID-19. This rearrangement joins TRBV5-4 to TRBJ2-7, with a weak D call TRBD1 (6 bases). Sequencing was done on a sample of PBMCs or T cells enriched from blood (not recorded which). The CDR3 bases are TGTGCCAGCAGCCCGAGAGACAGGACTCGGCGTAACGAGCAGTACTTC. Its translation is CASSPRDRTRRNEQYF.